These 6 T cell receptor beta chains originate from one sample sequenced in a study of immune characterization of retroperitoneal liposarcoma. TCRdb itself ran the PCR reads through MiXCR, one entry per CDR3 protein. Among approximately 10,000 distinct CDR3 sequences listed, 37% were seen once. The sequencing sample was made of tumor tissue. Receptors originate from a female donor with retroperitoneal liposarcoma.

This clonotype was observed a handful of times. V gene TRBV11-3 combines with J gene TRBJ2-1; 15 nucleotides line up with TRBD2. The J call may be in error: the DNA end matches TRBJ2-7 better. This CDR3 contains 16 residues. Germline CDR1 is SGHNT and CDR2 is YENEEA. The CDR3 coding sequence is TGTGCCAGCAGCCCATTCGGACTAGCGGGAGGGAATGAGCAGTACTTC. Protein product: CASSPFGLAGGNEQYF.

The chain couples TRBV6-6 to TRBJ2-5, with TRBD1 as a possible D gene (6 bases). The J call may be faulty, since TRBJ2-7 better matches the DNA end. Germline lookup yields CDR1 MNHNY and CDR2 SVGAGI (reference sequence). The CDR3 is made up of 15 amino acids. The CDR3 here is CASRLQGSANYEQYF. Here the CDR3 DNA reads TGTGCCAGCAGGTTACAGGGAAGTGCGAACTACGAGCAGTACTTC.

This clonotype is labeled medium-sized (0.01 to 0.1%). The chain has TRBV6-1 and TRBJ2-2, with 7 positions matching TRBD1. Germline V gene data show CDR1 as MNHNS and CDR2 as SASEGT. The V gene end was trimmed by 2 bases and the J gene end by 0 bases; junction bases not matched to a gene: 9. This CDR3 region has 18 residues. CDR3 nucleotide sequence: TGTGCCAGCAGTGAACTCCACAGGGGACCCGCGAACACCGGGGAGCTGTTTTTT. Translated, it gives CASSELHRGPANTGELFF.

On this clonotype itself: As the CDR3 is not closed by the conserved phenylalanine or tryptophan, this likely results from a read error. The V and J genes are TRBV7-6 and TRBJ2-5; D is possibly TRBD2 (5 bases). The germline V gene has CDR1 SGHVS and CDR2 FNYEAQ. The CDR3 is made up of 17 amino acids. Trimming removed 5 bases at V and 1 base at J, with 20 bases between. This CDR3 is CASSPAGASSLQETQYL. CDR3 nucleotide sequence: TGTGCCAGCAGCCCGGCAGGCGCTAGCAGCCTCCAAGAGACCCAGTACCTC.

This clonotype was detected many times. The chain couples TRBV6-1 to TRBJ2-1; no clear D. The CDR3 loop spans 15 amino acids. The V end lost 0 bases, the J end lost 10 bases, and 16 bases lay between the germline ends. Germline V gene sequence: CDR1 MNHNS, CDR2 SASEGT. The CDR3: CASSEALTVAYEQFF. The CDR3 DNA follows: TGTGCCAGCAGTGAAGCGCTAACAGTCGCCTACGAGCAGTTCTTC.

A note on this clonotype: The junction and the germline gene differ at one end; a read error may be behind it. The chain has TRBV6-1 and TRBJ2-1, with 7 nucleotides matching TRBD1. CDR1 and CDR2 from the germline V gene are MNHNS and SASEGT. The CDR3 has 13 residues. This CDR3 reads CVSSSTGNNEQFF. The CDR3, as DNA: TGTGTCAGCAGTTCGACAGGGAACAATGAGCAGTTCTTC.